This T cell receptor (beta chain) was sequenced during a study of vaccination and CD4 T cells after COVID-19. Whole-study context: Post-COVID samples were collected a median about 95 days following diagnosis, spanning 35 to 161. Investigators took post-vaccine samples a median 72 days after dose two, within a range of 14 to 241.

With respect to this clonotype: Its antigen is undetermined.

TCRdb redid the calling of the PCR reads with MiXCR, one entry per CDR3 protein. The repertoire holds some 21,000 distinct CDR3 sequences, roughly 56% seen once, with over 0.75% in the top ten. Findings of the study overall: Convalescent participants were relatively few, and none had early post-infection timepoints studied.

The germline CDR1 and CDR2 sequences are LNHNV and YYDKDF (reference sequence). V was shortened by 7 bases and J by 6 bases, with 13 bases between the two germline ends. This CDR3 region has 13 residues. Sequenced here: CD4+ T cells from blood, sampled before SARS-CoV-2 vaccination. This receptor was identified in a human donor who had recovered from COVID-19. The chain combines TRBV15 with TRBJ2-4; perhaps TRBD1 as D (6 bases). CDR3 sequence: CATTQGFGNIQYF. The CDR3 DNA reads as TGTGCCACCACCCAGGGGTTTGGAAACATTCAGTACTTC.